One and the same sample provided the 10 T cell receptor beta chains below, sequenced in a study of blood T cell repertoires in COVID-19 (TCRdb year 2020). The method was the immunoSEQ multiplex PCR assay. In its TCRdb copy, this immuneACCESS table keeps in-frame sequences only and misses some clones. Where compared with another copy, unresolved V genes explain less than half of these, and the others have no known cause. In this sample the table shows 150,000 or so clones, around 89% of which occur a single time. The ten largest clonotypes hold 10% of the sample. Input material: peripheral blood. The receptors shown here come from a man in his forties or fifties with acute or convalescent COVID-19.

The V call is TRBV30, the J call TRBJ1-1; possible D gene TRBD1, 5 bases. This CDR3 region has 13 residues. Germline V gene data show CDR1 as GTSNPN and CDR2 as SVGIG (reference sequence). The V end was cut by 1 base, the J end by 1 base, with 7 bases between. CDR3 sequence: CAWSADRNTEAFF. CDR3 DNA: TGTGCCTGGAGTGCCGACAGGAACACTGAAGCTTTCTTT.

This clone was detected only once. The chain has TRBV7-8 and TRBJ1-1; 8 bases map to TRBD1. The CDR3 length is 15 residues. With 7 bases clipped from V and 0 bases from J, the junction kept 7 bases outside the gene matches. Per germline, CDR1 SGHVS and CDR2 FQNEAQ. CDR3 sequence reads: CASTQGARVNTEAFF. The CDR3 coding sequence is TGTGCCAGCACCCAGGGGGCGCGGGTGAACACTGAAGCTTTCTTT.

The V call is TRBV2, the J call TRBJ1-1; 7 nucleotides match TRBD1. This CDR3 has 15 amino acids. Germline V CDR1 and CDR2: SNHLY, FYNNEI. Germline trimming cut 4 bases from V and 4 bases from J; bases unmatched to any gene: 9. CDR3 DNA: TGTGCCAGCAGTGGACAACAGGGGTTCTCCACTGAAGCTTTCTTT. Its protein is CASSGQQGFSTEAFF.

The chain couples TRBV6-5 to TRBJ1-1; 10 nucleotides match TRBD1. Germline trimming cut 0 bases from V and 4 bases from J; bases unmatched to any gene: 2. This CDR3 region has 15 residues. Germline values: CDR1 MNHEY, CDR2 SVGAGI. CDR3 coding DNA: TGTGCCAGCAGTTACTCCGGGACAGGGGCCACTGAAGCTTTCTTT. Amino acids: CASSYSGTGATEAFF.

The chain has TRBV15 and TRBJ1-5, with 7 nucleotides matching TRBD1. Germline values: CDR1 LNHNV, CDR2 YYDKDF (reference sequence). After removal of 9 bases from V and 6 bases from J, the junction contained 14 bases not matched to a gene. CDR3 size: 15 residues. CDR3 nucleotides: TGTGCCACGAGACCCCGACAGGGTGTGGTTCAGCCCCAGCATTTT. It encodes CATRPRQGVVQPQHF. Full variable domain (rest looked up from reference TRBV15 and TRBJ1-5): DAMVIQNPRYQVTQFGKPVTLSCSQTLNHNVMYWYQQKSSQAPKLLFHYYDKDFNNEADTPDNFQSRRPNTSFCFLDIRSPGLGDTAMYLCATRPRQGVVQPQHFGDGTRLSIL.

The V and J genes are TRBV9 and TRBJ2-7, with 8 nucleotides matching TRBD1. V dropped 4 bases and J dropped 6; count of bases not matched to a gene: 9. CDR3 size: 14 residues. CDR1 and CDR2 from the germline V gene are SGDLS and YYNGEE. The CDR3 nucleotides read TGTGCCAGCAGCCCTCGGACAGGGAAGGGCGAGCAGTACTTC. This gives the protein CASSPRTGKGEQYF.

V and J are TRBV6-1 and TRBJ1-1; tentative D call: TRBD1 (5 bases). CDR1 MNHNS and CDR2 SASEGT come from the germline V gene. This CDR3 has 14 residues. The V gene lost 2 bases and the J gene lost 1 base, with 8 bases spanning the gap. The CDR3 here is CASSENGANTEAFF. CDR3 in DNA: TGTGCCAGCAGTGAAAATGGGGCGAACACTGAAGCTTTCTTT.

The chain recombines TRBV18 with TRBJ2-5; D may be TRBD2 (5 bases). Germline V lookup: CDR1 KGHSH, CDR2 LQKENI. V was cut by 3 bases and J by 2 bases, with 7 bases left in between. The CDR3 runs to 13 residues. CDR3 nucleotides: TGTGCCAGCTCACCCGGACTGCAAGAGACCCAGTACTTC. It is translated as CASSPGLQETQYF.

This clone appeared a few times. The J gene is TRBJ2-2, the V gene TRBV11-3; perhaps TRBD2 as D (5 bases). Between the trimmed V and J ends, which lost 3 bases and 4 bases, there was a span of 9 bases. Germline V gene sequence: CDR1 SGHNT, CDR2 YENEEA. CDR3 length: 14 residues. The CDR3 DNA sequence: TGTGCCAGCAGCTTTATGGGGAGCACCGGGGAGCTGTTTTTT. Translated: CASSFMGSTGELFF. The complete variable domain, with remaining parts taken from reference TRBV11-3 and TRBJ2-2, reads EAGVVQSPRYKIIEKKQPVAFWCNPISGHNTLYWYLQNLGQGPELLIRYENEEAVDDSQLPKDRFSAERLKGVDSTLKIQPAELGDSAVYLCASSFMGSTGELFFGEGSRLTVL.

This chain joins TRBV27 and TRBJ1-2; D is unresolved. Trimming pared 5 bases from V and 5 bases from J, leaving 24 bases between. The germline V gene has CDR1 MNHEY and CDR2 SMNVEV (reference sequence). This CDR3 contains 17 residues. The CDR3 DNA follows: TGTGCCAGCAGTCTAGCCTCTGGCAGCCCATTCGGGTATGGCTACACCTTC. It codes for CASSLASGSPFGYGYTF.